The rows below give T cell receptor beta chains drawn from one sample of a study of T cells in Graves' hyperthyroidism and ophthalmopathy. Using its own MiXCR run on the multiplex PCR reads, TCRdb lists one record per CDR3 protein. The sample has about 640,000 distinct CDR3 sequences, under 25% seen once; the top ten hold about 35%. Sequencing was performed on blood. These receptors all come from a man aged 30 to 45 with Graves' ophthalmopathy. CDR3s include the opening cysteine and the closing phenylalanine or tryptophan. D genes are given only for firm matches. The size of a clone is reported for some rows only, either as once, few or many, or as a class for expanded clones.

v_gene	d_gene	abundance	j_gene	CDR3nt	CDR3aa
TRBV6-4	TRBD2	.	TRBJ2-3	TGTGCCAGCAGTGACGGAGCTAGCGGGTTTACTAGCACAGATACGCAGTATTTT	CASSDGASGFTSTDTQYF
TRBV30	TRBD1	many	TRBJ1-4	TGTGCCTGGACTCCGGGACAGGGAAAACTGTTTTTT	CAWTPGQGKLFF
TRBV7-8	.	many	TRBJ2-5	TGTGCCAGCAGCTTAGGAAGGGGCGGGCCCCAAGAGACCCAGTACTTC	CASSLGRGGPQETQYF
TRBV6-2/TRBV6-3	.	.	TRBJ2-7	TGTGCCAGCAGCAACCAGTTTAGCGGCACCTACGAGCAGTACTTC	CASSNQFSGTYEQYF
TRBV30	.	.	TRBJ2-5	TGTGTCGTTCAGGGGACAGAGACCCAGTACTTC	CVVQGTETQYF
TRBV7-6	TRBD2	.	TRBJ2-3	TGTGCCAGCAGTTCTCGCAAAAGCGGGCGGGGGGCAGATACGCAGTATTTT	CASSSRKSGRGADTQYF
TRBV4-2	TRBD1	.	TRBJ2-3	TGTGCCAGCAGCCAAGGTAGGGGGCAGGGGGCCGCAGATACGCAGTATTTT	CASSQGRGQGAADTQYF
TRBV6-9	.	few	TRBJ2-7	TGTGCCAGCAGTTACTCTAAGGGAAGTGGCGAGCAGTACTTC	CASSYSKGSGEQYF
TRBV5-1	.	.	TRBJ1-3	TGCGCCAGCAGCTTGGACGACAGGTTTCGCGCTGGAAACACCATATATTTT	CASSLDDRFRAGNTIYF
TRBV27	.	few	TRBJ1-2	TGTGCCAGCAGCCCGGCCCCACAGGGCAGCTATGGCTACACCTTC	CASSPAPQGSYGYTF
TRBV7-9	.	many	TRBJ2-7	TGTGCCAGCAGCTTAGACCCCACCTACGAGCAGTACTTC	CASSLDPTYEQYF
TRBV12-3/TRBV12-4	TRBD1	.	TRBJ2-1	TGTGCCAGCAGTCTCCGGGACAGGGGGAAGTTCTTC	CASSLRDRGKFF
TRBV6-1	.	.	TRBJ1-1	TGTGCCAGCCCTTATGCAGGATCCTACACTGAAGCTTTCTTT	CASPYAGSYTEAFF
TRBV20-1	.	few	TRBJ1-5	TGCAGTGCTAGAGAAGCCCCGGGCCAGCCCCAGCATTTT	CSAREAPGQPQHF
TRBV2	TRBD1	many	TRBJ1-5	TGTGCCAGCAGTGGGGACTCACAGGGGAGTCAGCCCCAGCATTTT	CASSGDSQGSQPQHF
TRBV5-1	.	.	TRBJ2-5	TGCGCCAGCAGCTCGGACAACCAAGAGACCCAGTACTTC	CASSSDNQETQYF
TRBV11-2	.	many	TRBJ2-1	TGTGCCAGCAGCTTAGATGCCTATGACAATGAGCAGTTCTTC	CASSLDAYDNEQFF
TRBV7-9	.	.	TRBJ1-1	TGTGCCAGCAGCTTAGAAGCCCACACTGAAGCTTTCTTT	CASSLEAHTEAFF
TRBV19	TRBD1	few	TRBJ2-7	TGTGCCAGTAGTAAAGCCCCGGACGTGACAGGGGCCTACGAGCAGTACTTC	CASSKAPDVTGAYEQYF
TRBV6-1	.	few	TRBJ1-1	TGTGCCAGCAGTGACCGGGACACGAGCATGAACACTGAAGCTTTCTTT	CASSDRDTSMNTEAFF
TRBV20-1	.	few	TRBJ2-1	TGCAGTGCTAACCTCCTCAATGAGCAGTTCTTC	CSANLLNEQFF
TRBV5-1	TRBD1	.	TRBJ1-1	TGCGCCAGCAGCTTGACAGGGGGCCTGAACACTGAAGCTTTCTTT	CASSLTGGLNTEAFF
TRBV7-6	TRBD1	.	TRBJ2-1	TGTGCCAGCAGCTCAGGGACAGCCTGGGGGAATGAGCAGTTCTTC	CASSSGTAWGNEQFF
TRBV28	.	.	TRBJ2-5	TGTGCCAGCAGTTTCTACGTCCAAGAGACCCAGTACTTC	CASSFYVQETQYF
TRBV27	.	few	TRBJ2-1	TGTGCCAGCAGCCGCCCAGGGGACCCCCTGGGGAATGAGCAGTTCTTC	CASSRPGDPLGNEQFF
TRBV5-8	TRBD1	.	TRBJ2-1	TGTGCCAGCAGATCACGGCGGGACAGGGGGTGGAATGAGCAGTTCTTC	CASRSRRDRGWNEQFF
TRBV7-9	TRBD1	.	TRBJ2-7	TGTGCCAGCAGCTTACTTTCGGACAGGGGGCAAGCTAGCGGCTACGAGCAGTACTTC	CASSLLSDRGQASGYEQYF
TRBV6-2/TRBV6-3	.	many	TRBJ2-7	TGTGCCAGCACAACCGAGGGGTACGGCTACGAGCAGTACTTC	CASTTEGYGYEQYF
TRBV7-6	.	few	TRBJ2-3	TGTGCCAGCAGCTTAGCGGGAGAGATAGATACGCAGTATTTT	CASSLAGEIDTQYF
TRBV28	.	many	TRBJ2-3	TGTGCCAGCAGCCCACGACAGCGCACAGATACGCAGTATTTT	CASSPRQRTDTQYF
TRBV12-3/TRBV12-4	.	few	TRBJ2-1	TGTGCCAGCAGTTTAGGGGCCCCCTACAATGAGCAGTTCTTC	CASSLGAPYNEQFF
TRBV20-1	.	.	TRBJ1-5	TGCAGTGCTAGGGCAAGGGCGAATCAGCCCCAGCATTTT	CSARARANQPQHF
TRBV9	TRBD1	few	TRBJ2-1	TGTGCCAGCAGCGCCGATTGGGACAGTTACAATGAGCAGTTCTTC	CASSADWDSYNEQFF
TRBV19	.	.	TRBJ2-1	TGTGCCAGTAGTACGCCTCCCTATAGCGTTAATTACAATGAGCAGTTCTTC	CASSTPPYSVNYNEQFF
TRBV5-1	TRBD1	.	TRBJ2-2	TGCGCCAGCAGCTACGGACAGGGTAGCAACACCGGGGAGCTGTTTTTT	CASSYGQGSNTGELFF
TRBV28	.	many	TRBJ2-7	TGTGCCAGCAGTTTAATGGGCGGGAACCACTACGAGCAGTACTTC	CASSLMGGNHYEQYF
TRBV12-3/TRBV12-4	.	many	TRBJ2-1	TGTGCCAGCAGTTCTAGCTCCTACAATGAGCAGTTCTTC	CASSSSSYNEQFF
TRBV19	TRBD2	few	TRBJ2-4	TGTGCCAGTAGGCGGTCCTCGGGGAACACGGGGGGGGACATTCAGTACTTC	CASRRSSGNTGGDIQYF
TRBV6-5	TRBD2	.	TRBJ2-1	TGTGCCAGCAGTTACGGTAGAGTGGTAGCGGGAGCCCCTATGCCTCGATACAATGAGCAGTTCTTC	CASSYGRVVAGAPMPRYNEQFF
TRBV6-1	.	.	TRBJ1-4	TGTGCCAGCAGTCCCTCACAGTCGCCCAAACTGTTTTTT	CASSPSQSPKLFF
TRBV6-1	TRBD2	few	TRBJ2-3	TGTGCCAGCACTAAGGGGCTAGCGGCTAGCACAGATACGCAGTATTTT	CASTKGLAASTDTQYF
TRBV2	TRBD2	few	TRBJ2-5	TGTGCCAGCAGAACTAAGGGGCTAGCGGGAGAGACCCAGTACTTC	CASRTKGLAGETQYF
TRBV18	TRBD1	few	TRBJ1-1	TGTGCCAGCTCGCCCGGCGACAGGGACACTGAAGCTTTCTTT	CASSPGDRDTEAFF
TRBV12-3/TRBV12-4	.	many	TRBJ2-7	TGTGCCAGCAGTGTTACAGGGTTCCACGAGCAGTACTTC	CASSVTGFHEQYF
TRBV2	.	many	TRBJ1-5	TGTGCCAGCAAAAAGGAGGACAGCCTAAATCAGCCCCAGCATTTT	CASKKEDSLNQPQHF
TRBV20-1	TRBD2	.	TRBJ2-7	TGCAGTGCTAGAACATCGACTAGCGGGAGCTCCTACGAGCAGTACTTC	CSARTSTSGSSYEQYF